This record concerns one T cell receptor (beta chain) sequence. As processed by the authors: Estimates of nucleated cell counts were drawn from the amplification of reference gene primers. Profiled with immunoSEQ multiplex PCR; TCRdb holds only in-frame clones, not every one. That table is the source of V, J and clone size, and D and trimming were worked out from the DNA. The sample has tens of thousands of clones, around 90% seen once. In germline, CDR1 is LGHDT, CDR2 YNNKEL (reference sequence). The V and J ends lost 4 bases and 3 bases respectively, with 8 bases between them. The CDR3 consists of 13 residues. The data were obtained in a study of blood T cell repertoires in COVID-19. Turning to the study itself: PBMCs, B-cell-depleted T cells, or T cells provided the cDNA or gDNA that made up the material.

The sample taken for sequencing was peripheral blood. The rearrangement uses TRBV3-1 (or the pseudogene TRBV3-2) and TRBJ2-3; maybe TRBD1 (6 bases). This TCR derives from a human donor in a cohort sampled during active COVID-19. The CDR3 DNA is TGTGCCAGCAGCCTGACAGGAACAGATACGCAGTATTTT. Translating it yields CASSLTGTDTQYF.